The 12 T cell receptor beta chains below all came from one sample that was sequenced in a study of cytomegalovirus exposure and HLA in healthy donors. 60 Vbeta and 13 Jbeta primers were used in PCR. Data came from immunoSEQ multiplex PCR; TCRdb stores just in-frame clones and leaves some out. This sample yields some 160,000 clones, of which roughly 80% are seen a single time; 4.5% to 6% belongs to the top ten. The specimen sequenced was PBMCs. The source is a man in his forties in good health and CMV-seronegative.

J is TRBJ1-6 and V is TRBV9; 12 bases agree with TRBD1. Germline V gene data show CDR1 as SGDLS and CDR2 as YYNGEE. The length of the CDR3 is 16 residues. J lost 7 bases, V lost 0 bases, and 2 bases had no gene match. CDR3 protein: CASSVEGQGANSPLHF. CDR3 nucleotide sequence: TGTGCCAGCAGCGTAGAGGGACAGGGGGCCAATTCACCCCTCCACTTT. The full variable domain, completed using reference TRBV9 and TRBJ1-6, is DSGVTQTPKHLITATGQRVTLRCSPRSGDLSVYWYQQSLDQGLQFLIQYYNGEERAKGNILERFSAQQFPDLHSELNLSSLELGDSALYFCASSVEGQGANSPLHFGNGTRLTVT.

This chain connects TRBV7-6 to TRBJ2-5, with 7 positions matching TRBD2. Per germline, CDR1 SGHVS and CDR2 FNYEAQ. The CDR3 consists of 13 residues. V dropped 5 bases and J dropped 4; count of bases not matched to a gene: 4. CDR3 amino acids: CASSLWGGETQYF. CDR3 coding DNA: TGTGCCAGCAGCCTCTGGGGGGGAGAGACCCAGTACTTC.

In this sample, this clone turned up a few times. The chain employs TRBV4-3 and TRBJ1-1, with a possible D match to TRBD1 (5 bases). Trimming removed 5 bases from V and 1 base from J, with 8 bases in between. Germline V gene lookup returns CDR1 LGHNA and CDR2 YSLEER. The CDR3 has 13 residues. CDR3 DNA sequence: TGCGCCAGCAGCACAGACAGGAACACTGAAGCTTTCTTT. It yields the protein CASSTDRNTEAFF.

The chain employs TRBV5-1 and TRBJ1-4; 7 positions agree with TRBD1. Germline CDR1 SGHRS, CDR2 YFSETQ. This CDR3 is built from 13 residues. The V gene end was trimmed by 4 bases and the J gene end by 8 bases; junction bases not matched to a gene: 5. The CDR3 loop reads CASSGQVKEKLFF. In DNA form, the CDR3 reads TGCGCCAGCAGCGGACAGGTAAAAGAAAAACTGTTTTTT.

The rearrangement links TRBV27 to TRBJ1-2; TRBD1 is a possible D gene (6 bases). This CDR3 comprises 15 residues. Germline CDR1 is MNHEY and CDR2 is SMNVEV (reference sequence). V lost 7 bases to trimming and J lost 10 bases, with 25 bases between them. The CDR3 loop is CASTRAGTLGTDYTF. The CDR3 nucleotides read TGTGCCAGCACCCGCGCCGGGACACTAGGGACGGACTACACCTTC.

The V gene is TRBV5-5, the J gene TRBJ2-3, with 15 nucleotides matching TRBD2. V gave up 3 bases and J gave up 3 bases; unmatched junction bases: 5. CDR3 length: 17 residues. Germline loops: CDR1 SGHKS, CDR2 YYEKEE (reference sequence). CDR3 residues: CASSSGLAGGWTDTQYF. Written as DNA, the CDR3 is TGTGCCAGCAGCTCGGGACTAGCGGGGGGTTGGACAGATACGCAGTATTTT.

This chain links TRBV2 with TRBJ1-6, with 8 bases that match TRBD1. Germline-derived CDR1 and CDR2 are SNHLY and FYNNEI. Unmatched junction bases numbered 11, after V lost 7 bases and J lost 9 bases. This CDR3 has 15 residues. The CDR3 loop is CASINDRGRASPLHF. In nucleotides, the CDR3 is TGTGCCAGCATCAATGACAGGGGTAGGGCTTCACCCCTCCACTTT.

This chain connects TRBV5-1 to TRBJ2-1; 9 nucleotides match TRBD2. Germline trimming cut 0 bases from V and 5 bases from J; bases unmatched to any gene: 6. This CDR3 is built from 16 residues. Germline-derived CDR1 and CDR2 are SGHRS and YFSETQ. The CDR3 nucleotides read TGCGCCAGCAGCTTGGTTGCGGGAGGGCCCCACAATGAGCAGTTCTTC. The encoded protein is CASSLVAGGPHNEQFF. The full variable domain, its missing parts supplied by reference TRBV5-1 and TRBJ2-1, is KAGVTQTPRYLIKTRGQQVTLSCSPISGHRSVSWYQQTPGQGLQFLFEYFSETQRNKGNFPGRFSGRQFSNSRSEMNVSTLELGDSALYLCASSLVAGGPHNEQFFGPGTRLTVL.

Concerning this clone itself: Other DNA sequences in this sample translate to the same CDR3. The chain is built from TRBV18 and TRBJ2-7; TRBD1 agrees at 11 bases. V gave up 3 bases and J gave up 4 bases; unmatched junction bases: 2. There are 14 residues in the CDR3. Germline lookup yields CDR1 KGHSH and CDR2 LQKENI. The CDR3 bases are TGTGCCAGCTCACCTGGGACAGGGGGATACGAGCAGTACTTC. This translates into CASSPGTGGYEQYF.

This clone was counted a few times. This chain joins TRBV27 and TRBJ1-1; 8 bases map to TRBD1. The germline V gene encodes CDR1 MNHEY and CDR2 SMNVEV (reference sequence). The CDR3 extends over 15 amino acids. V trimming: 3 bases; J trimming: 5 bases; junction bases outside the gene matches: 8. The CDR3 coding sequence is TGTGCCAGCAGTTTGGTAGACAGGGGAAGAACTGAAGCTTTCTTT. This sequence encodes CASSLVDRGRTEAFF.

The chain recombines TRBV7-2 with TRBJ2-7; perhaps TRBD1 as D (6 bases). Trimming shortened V by 4 bases and J by 7 bases, and 17 bases separated the two germline ends. Germline V gives CDR1 SGHTA, CDR2 FQGNSA. This CDR3 contains 14 residues. CDR3: CASSSTPGVGEQYF. The CDR3 bases are TGTGCCAGCAGCTCCACCCCAGGGGTGGGGGAGCAGTACTTC.

This sequence joins TRBV2 and TRBJ1-5; D possibly corresponds to TRBD1 (6 bases). In germline, CDR1 is SNHLY, CDR2 FYNNEI. The CDR3 has 14 residues. The germline V and J ends were trimmed by 5 bases and 2 bases, with 10 bases remaining between them. CDR3 loop: CASSRNRGNQPQHF. The CDR3 DNA reads as TGTGCCAGCAGTCGCAACAGGGGCAATCAGCCCCAGCATTTT.